The source of this T cell receptor beta chain is a study of T cells expressing NK-cell markers. The CDR3 runs to 14 residues. Following a re-call of the 5' RACE reads, TCRdb has one entry per CDR3 protein and lacks DNA. This sample's table has about 160,000 distinct CDR3 sequences. Material for sequencing was blood T cells: a sorted CD56 or NKG2C T cell subset, CD4+ or CD8+ T cells, or bulk PBMC T cells (not recorded which). This sequence joins TRBV12-3 or TRBV12-4 and TRBJ1-5. This TCR was sampled from a woman between 18 and 70 years old in good health. Here the CDR3 reads CASSLGSSSQPQHF.